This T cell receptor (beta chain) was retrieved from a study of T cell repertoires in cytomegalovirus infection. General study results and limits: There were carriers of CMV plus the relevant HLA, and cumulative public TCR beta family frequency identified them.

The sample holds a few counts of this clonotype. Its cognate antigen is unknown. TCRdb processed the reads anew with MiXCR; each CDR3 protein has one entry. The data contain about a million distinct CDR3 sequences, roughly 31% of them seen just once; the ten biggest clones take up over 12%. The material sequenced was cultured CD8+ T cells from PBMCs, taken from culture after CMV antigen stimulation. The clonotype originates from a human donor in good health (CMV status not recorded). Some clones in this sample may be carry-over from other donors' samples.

This CDR3 is CASSAGTGGNEQFF. DNA for the CDR3: TGTGCCAGCAGCGCCGGGACAGGGGGCAATGAGCAGTTCTTC. The V call is TRBV9, the J call TRBJ2-1; 11 nucleotides agree with TRBD1. Losses at the gene ends were 3 bases for V and 6 bases for J; bases not matched to a gene: 2. The CDR3 runs to 14 residues. The germline V gene has CDR1 SGDLS and CDR2 YYNGEE.